The entry below gives a single T cell receptor (beta chain) sequence along with its context. Its antigen is currently unknown. The CDR3 is 15 amino acids. Unmatched junction bases numbered 9, after V lost 6 bases and J lost 4 bases. From germline, CDR1 is LNHDA and CDR2 SQIVND (reference sequence). The repertoire was sequenced with immunoSEQ multiplex PCR; TCRdb's copy has only in-frame clones and lacks some. Among around 56,000 clones listed, roughly 80% were seen once. The sample belongs to a study of radiotherapy plus CTLA-4 blockade in lung cancer. Study details: There were objective responses in over 15% of patients, and 31% had disease control.

Whole-study findings and limits: Early blood T cell clone dynamics reportedly forecast response best, with interferon-beta. Radiotherapy plus ipilimumab was followed by expansion in blood of tumor-derived TCR clones.

This rearrangement joins TRBV19 to TRBJ2-1; 7 nucleotides align to TRBD2. The sequence was obtained from a human donor with non-small cell lung cancer who had a complete response to radiotherapy plus ipilimumab. The input for sequencing was peripheral blood, taken from a patient treated with radiotherapy plus ipilimumab. The CDR3: CASSRGGRLYNEQFF. The CDR3 DNA reads as TGTGCCAGTAGCCGGGGAGGGCGGCTATACAATGAGCAGTTCTTC. Together with reference TRBV19 and TRBJ2-1, the CDR3 gives the full variable domain: DGGITQSPKYLFRKEGQNVTLSCEQNLNHDAMYWYRQDPGQGLRLIYYSQIVNDFQKGDIAEGYSVSREKKESFPLTVTSAQKNPTAFYLCASSRGGRLYNEQFFGPGTRLTVL.